This T cell receptor beta chain comes out of a study of blood T cell repertoires in COVID-19. In its sample, this clone was seen a few times. Only in-frame clones appear in the TCRdb table, and some are missing; sequencing was by immunoSEQ multiplex PCR. In the table there are 350,000 to 400,000 clones, roughly 90% of which are singletons. V dropped 6 bases and J dropped 3 bases, with 18 bases sitting between them. The CDR3 has 16 amino acids. Germline V gene sequence: CDR1 LGHNT, CDR2 FRNRAP. The source is a woman aged 40 to 50 who had been exposed to COVID-19. The chain couples TRBV12-5 to TRBJ2-1; D possibly corresponds to TRBD1 (6 bases). Input material: PBMCs or T cells enriched from blood (not recorded which). The CDR3 here is CASGIEGRGDYNEQFF. The CDR3 DNA reads TGTGCTAGTGGGATAGAGGGCAGGGGCGACTACAATGAGCAGTTCTTC.